This entry lists 25 T cell receptor beta chains sequenced from one sample in a study of cytomegalovirus exposure and HLA in healthy donors. Primers: 60 Vbeta forward and 13 Jbeta reverse. Sequencing used immunoSEQ multiplex PCR; TCRdb keeps in-frame clones, though not all of them. Among over 200,000 clones listed, about 80% were seen once. Sequencing input: PBMCs. These receptor sequences come from a woman aged 40 to 50 in good health and CMV-seronegative.

The rearrangement uses TRBV30 and TRBJ2-2, with a tentative D call TRBD1 (6 bases). Trimming left V 5 bases short and J 2 bases short, with 12 bases between. CDR3 length: 14 residues. CDR1 and CDR2 (germline): GTSNPN, SVGIG (reference sequence). The DNA for the CDR3 is TGTGCCTGGGAGGGGGTCCCTAACACCGGGGAGCTGTTTTTT. It specifies CAWEGVPNTGELFF.

The rearrangement joins TRBV7-2 to TRBJ2-5, with TRBD2 matching 10 bases. CDR3 size: 15 residues. Germline V gene data show CDR1 as SGHTA and CDR2 as FQGNSA. J gave up 1 base and V 3 bases, and 2 bases lay outside the gene matches. In nucleotides, the CDR3 is TGTGCCAGCAGCTTCCTAGCGGGGGCCCAAGAGACCCAGTACTTC. Encoded protein: CASSFLAGAQETQYF.

The J gene is TRBJ1-5, the V gene TRBV27, with D perhaps matching TRBD1 (5 bases). Germline V lookup: CDR1 MNHEY, CDR2 SMNVEV (reference sequence). The CDR3 covers 14 residues. V dropped 8 bases and J dropped 2 bases, with 13 bases sitting between them. The CDR3 DNA sequence: TGTGCCAGCGCTGGCTCGGGGGGCAATCAGCCCCAGCATTTT. Residues: CASAGSGGNQPQHF.

The chain carries TRBV6-5 and TRBJ2-7, with TRBD1 as a possible D gene (6 bases). V lost 7 bases and J lost 6, with 13 bases in between. CDR1 MNHEY and CDR2 SVGAGI come from the germline V gene. The CDR3 loop spans 12 amino acids. The CDR3 reads CASNRQGTEQYF. In DNA form, the CDR3 reads TGTGCCAGCAATAGGCAGGGGACCGAGCAGTACTTC.

The rearrangement uses TRBV10-3 and TRBJ1-2; the D gene is possibly TRBD1 (6 bases). This CDR3 is 12 amino acids long. Trimming left V 4 bases short and J 7 bases short, with 10 bases between. The V gene's germline CDR1 is ENHRY and CDR2 SYGVKD. The DNA for the CDR3 is TGTGCCATCAGTGCAGGGGATTCTGGCTACACCTTC. Residues: CAISAGDSGYTF.

The rearrangement joins TRBV6-5 to TRBJ1-2; a weak D match, TRBD1 (6 bases). Deletions cut 5 bases from V and 4 bases from J, with 11 bases between. Germline V gives CDR1 MNHEY, CDR2 SVGAGI. This CDR3 region has 13 residues. CDR3 sequence (DNA): TGTGCCAGCAGTCTACAGGGTGGCTATGGCTACACCTTC. This sequence encodes CASSLQGGYGYTF.

The CDR3 sequence: CASSLVWDTGASEQYF. The CDR3 coding sequence is TGCGCCAGCAGCTTGGTCTGGGACACCGGTGCCAGCGAGCAGTACTTC. This sequence joins TRBV5-1 and TRBJ2-7; a weak D match, TRBD1 (6 bases). There are 16 residues in the CDR3. Trimming removed 0 bases at V and 6 bases at J, with 19 bases between. Germline CDR1 reads SGHRS; CDR2 reads YFSETQ.

The chain recombines TRBV5-1 with TRBJ2-7; a weak D match, TRBD1 (6 bases). Trimming took 3 bases from V and 0 from J, leaving 10 bases between them. There are 14 residues in the CDR3. Germline CDR1 and CDR2: SGHRS and YFSETQ. Written as DNA, the CDR3 is TGCGCCAGCAGCTCAGGGGTAGGCTCCTACGAGCAGTACTTC. Translation gives CASSSGVGSYEQYF.

A single count supports this clone. At one of its ends the junction is not consistent with the germline gene, which may arise from a read error. This sequence joins TRBV7-7 and TRBJ1-5; D remains unclear. Germline CDR1 SSHAT, CDR2 FNYEAQ (reference sequence). The CDR3 is 13 amino acids. The CDR3 DNA follows: TGTGCTAGCAGCTTAGACACAAATCAGCCCCAGCATTTT. This codes for CASSLDTNQPQHF.

The chain is built from TRBV12-5 and TRBJ2-1, with 10 bases lining up with TRBD1. V gave up 5 bases and J gave up 8 bases; unmatched junction bases: 9. Germline V gene data show CDR1 as LGHNT and CDR2 as FRNRAP. The CDR3 covers 15 residues. The DNA for the CDR3 is TGTGCTAGTGGTACTGGACAGGGGGGTCAGGATGAGCAGTTCTTC. Its translation is CASGTGQGGQDEQFF.

The gene calls are TRBV5-1 and TRBJ2-5, with TRBD1 identical over 7 bases. The CDR3 loop spans 15 amino acids. J lost 2 bases, V lost 0 bases, and 4 bases had no gene match. Looked up from germline, CDR1 is SGHRS and CDR2 is YFSETQ. The DNA of the CDR3 is TGCGCCAGCAGCTTGGCGGGACAGCAACAAGAGACCCAGTACTTC. This gives the protein CASSLAGQQQETQYF. The full variable domain, rest sourced from reference TRBV5-1 and TRBJ2-5, is KAGVTQTPRYLIKTRGQQVTLSCSPISGHRSVSWYQQTPGQGLQFLFEYFSETQRNKGNFPGRFSGRQFSNSRSEMNVSTLELGDSALYLCASSLAGQQQETQYFGPGTRLLVL.

The genes are TRBV27 and TRBJ2-5, with a tentative D call TRBD2 (6 bases). The CDR3 spans 14 residues. Trimming removed 0 bases from V and 5 bases from J, with 10 bases in between. The germline CDR1 and CDR2 sequences are MNHEY and SMNVEV (reference sequence). As DNA, the CDR3 is TGTGCCAGCAGTTTATCGATCGGGGGTGAGACCCAGTACTTC. It translates to CASSLSIGGETQYF.

Only a few counts were recorded for this clone. This chain uses TRBV9 with TRBJ1-1; D not certain. V was clipped by 3 bases and J by 3 bases, with 6 bases between them. The CDR3 contains 12 residues. CDR1 is SGDLS and CDR2 is YYNGEE in the germline V gene. CDR3 sequence reads: CASSAADTEAFF. Written as DNA, the CDR3 is TGTGCCAGCAGCGCCGCGGACACTGAAGCTTTCTTT.

Turning to this clone: Other nucleotide sequences from this sample produce the same CDR3. The chain links TRBV19 to TRBJ1-5; TRBD1 might be the D (5 bases). This CDR3 has 15 residues. The germline gives CDR1 LNHDA, CDR2 SQIVND (reference sequence). V was pared by 1 base and J by 2 bases, with 9 bases between. Written as DNA, the CDR3 is TGTGCCAGTAGTATAGGGGGAGGGGGCAATCAGCCCCAGCATTTT. Residues: CASSIGGGGNQPQHF.

This clone appeared a few times. The chain carries TRBV4-3 and TRBJ1-2; D is unclear. This CDR3 comprises 16 residues. The germline CDR1 and CDR2 sequences are LGHNA and YSLEER. The germline V and J ends were trimmed by 0 bases and 0 bases, with 11 bases remaining between them. The CDR3 here is CASSQEFRIANYGYTF. Here the CDR3 DNA reads TGCGCCAGCAGCCAAGAGTTCCGTATAGCTAACTATGGCTACACCTTC.

This chain joins TRBV7-9 and TRBJ2-7, with D hard to call. Deletions cut 4 bases from V and 2 bases from J, with 6 bases between. This CDR3 region has 12 residues. In germline, CDR1 is SEHNR, CDR2 FQNEAQ (reference sequence). DNA for the CDR3: TGTGCCAGCAGCTGGCTGACCTACGAGCAGTACTTC. Translated, it gives CASSWLTYEQYF.

The CDR3 DNA is TGTGCCAGCAGTCTGGGTAGGGGGAGCTATGGCTACACCTTC. Translation: CASSLGRGSYGYTF. This chain joins TRBV28 and TRBJ1-2, with TRBD1 as a possible D gene (6 bases). CDR3 length: 14 residues. Trimming cost V 5 bases and J 4 bases, with 14 bases left between them. The V gene's germline CDR1 is MDHEN and CDR2 SYDVKM.

The J gene is TRBJ1-6, the V gene TRBV7-9; the match to TRBD1 covers 12 bases. With 0 bases clipped from V and 13 bases from J, the junction kept 7 bases outside the gene matches. Germline V gene sequence: CDR1 SEHNR, CDR2 FQNEAQ (reference sequence). The CDR3 runs 16 residues. The CDR3 coding sequence is TGTGCCAGCAGCTTAGCGGGGACAGGGGGCTTTGCGCCCCTCCACTTT. Translated: CASSLAGTGGFAPLHF.

The chain uses TRBV10-2 and TRBJ1-1; D not certain. Germline lookup yields CDR1 WSHSY and CDR2 SAAADI. Trimming cost V 4 bases and J 0 bases, with 9 bases left between them. This CDR3 is 14 amino acids long. The CDR3 here is CASSGSIMNTEAFF. The CDR3 DNA is TGCGCCAGCAGTGGGTCAATCATGAACACTGAAGCTTTCTTT.

Only one count was recorded for this clone. The chain joins TRBV2 to TRBJ2-5; D gene unclear. The CDR3 runs 13 residues. The germline gives CDR1 SNHLY, CDR2 FYNNEI. V was cut by 2 bases and J by 2 bases, with 6 bases left in between. The CDR3 here is CASSEMRQETQYF. The CDR3 DNA sequence: TGTGCCAGCAGTGAAATGAGACAAGAGACCCAGTACTTC.

The chain uses TRBV5-1 and TRBJ2-2; TRBD2 matches 8 bases. Unmatched junction bases numbered 5, after V lost 7 bases and J lost 0 bases. This CDR3 has 15 amino acids. CDR1 is SGHRS, CDR2 YFSETQ, per germline. The CDR3 coding sequence is TGCGCCAGCGGTAGTAGCGGGGCGAACACCGGGGAGCTGTTTTTT. Residues: CASGSSGANTGELFF.

This chain connects TRBV19 to TRBJ2-3; the match to TRBD2 covers 9 bases. J was trimmed by 11 bases and V by 6 bases; bases with no gene match: 15. This CDR3 comprises 15 residues. The germline CDR1 and CDR2 sequences are LNHDA and SQIVND (reference sequence). The CDR3 protein is CASRTAGGPSWGQYF. CDR3 nucleotides: TGTGCCAGTAGGACAGCGGGGGGACCCTCCTGGGGGCAGTATTTT.

The chain links TRBV7-6 to TRBJ1-1; no reliable D call. V lost 6 bases to trimming and J lost 3 bases, with 11 bases between them. Per the germline V gene, CDR1 is SGHVS and CDR2 is FNYEAQ. The CDR3 sequence is 13 residues long. The CDR3 nucleotides read TGTGCCAGCAGTCTCGGTCCGGACACTGAAGCTTTCTTT. It is translated as CASSLGPDTEAFF.

The genes are TRBV5-4 and TRBJ2-1; D remains ambiguous. Germline-derived CDR1 and CDR2 are SGHNT and YYREEE (reference sequence). Trimming took 4 bases from V and 5 from J, leaving 16 bases between them. The CDR3 consists of 15 residues. Here the CDR3 DNA reads TGTGCCAGCAGCCGCCCTAGGTGGCAGCACAATGAGCAGTTCTTC. It codes for CASSRPRWQHNEQFF.

The chain recombines TRBV7-2 with TRBJ1-4; tentative D call: TRBD1 (5 bases). V was pared by 5 bases and J by 0 bases, with 10 bases between. The CDR3 covers 15 residues. Germline V gene data show CDR1 as SGHTA and CDR2 as FQGNSA. The CDR3 region has the DNA TGTGCCAGCAGCCCGGCGGGGCCAACTAATGAAAAACTGTTTTTT. The encoded protein is CASSPAGPTNEKLFF.